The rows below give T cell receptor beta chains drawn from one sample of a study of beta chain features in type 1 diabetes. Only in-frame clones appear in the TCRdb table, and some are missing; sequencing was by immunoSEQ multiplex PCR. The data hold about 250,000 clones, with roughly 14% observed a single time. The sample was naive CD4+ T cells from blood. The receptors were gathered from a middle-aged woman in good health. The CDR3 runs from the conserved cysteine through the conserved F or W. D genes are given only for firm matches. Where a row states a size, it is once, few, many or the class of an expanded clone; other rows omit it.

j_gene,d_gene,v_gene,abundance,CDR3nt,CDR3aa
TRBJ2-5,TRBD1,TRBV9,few,TGTGCCAGCAGCCGTGGGGACAGGAAAGAGACCCAGTACTTC,CASSRGDRKETQYF
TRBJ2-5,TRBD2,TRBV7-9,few,TGTGCCAGCAGCAGAAAAGGACTAGCGTTAGGAGAGACCCAGTACTTC,CASSRKGLALGETQYF
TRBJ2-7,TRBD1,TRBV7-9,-,TGTGCCAGCAGCTTAGTAGGGACAGTCTCCTACGAGCAGTACTTC,CASSLVGTVSYEQYF
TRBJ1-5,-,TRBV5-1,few,TGCGCCAGCAGCCCGGACGCGGGACAGCCCCAGCATTTT,CASSPDAGQPQHF
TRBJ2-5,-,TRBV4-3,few,TGCGCCAGCAGCCAAGAGGGGTCAGGTGACGGGGGAGTCAGGGAGACCCAGTACTTC,CASSQEGSGDGGVRETQYF
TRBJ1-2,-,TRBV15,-,TGTGCCACCAGCAGAGATCTTGGGGGCGCGTCGGTTGGCTACACCTTC,CATSRDLGGASVGYTF
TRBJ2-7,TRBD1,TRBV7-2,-,TGTGCCAGCAGCCGGGACAGCCTAGACTCCTACGAGCAGTACTTC,CASSRDSLDSYEQYF
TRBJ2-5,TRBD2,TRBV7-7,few,TGTGCCAGCAGCACTCGACCAGCGGGGGTGGAGACCCAGTACTTC,CASSTRPAGVETQYF
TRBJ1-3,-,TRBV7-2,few,TGTGCCAGCAGCCCCAATAACGCGGTGGTGTGGAACACCATATATTTT,CASSPNNAVVWNTIYF
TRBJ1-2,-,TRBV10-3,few,TGTGCCATCAGCCCTGACACGAACTATGGCTACACCTTC,CAISPDTNYGYTF
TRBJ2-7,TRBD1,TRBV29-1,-,TGCAGCGTTGCCCGGGACAGGGGGCACAGTGAGCAGTACTTC,CSVARDRGHSEQYF
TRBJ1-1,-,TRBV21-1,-,TGTGCCAGCAGCAAAGGTAGCAGAACTATCACTGAAGCTTTCTTT,CASSKGSRTITEAFF
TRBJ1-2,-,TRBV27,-,TGTGCCAGCACCACCTTCACAGGGATCCATGGCTACACCTTC,CASTTFTGIHGYTF
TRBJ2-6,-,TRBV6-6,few,TGTGCCAGCAGTTACCGGGGGTCTGGGGCCAACGTCCTGACTTTC,CASSYRGSGANVLTF
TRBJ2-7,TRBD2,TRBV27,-,TGTGCCAGCAGCCCCACGGGACTAGCCTACGAGCAGTACTTC,CASSPTGLAYEQYF
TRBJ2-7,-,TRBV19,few,TGTGCCAGTAGTATAGAAGGCAGGGAAGGCACCTACGAGCAGTACTTC,CASSIEGREGTYEQYF
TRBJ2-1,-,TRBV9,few,TGTGCCAGCAGCGTTAGTAGTAATGAGCAGTTCTTC,CASSVSSNEQFF
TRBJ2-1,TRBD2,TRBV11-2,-,TGTGCCAGCAGCTTACCCAGGACTAGCGGGGGGCTCTATGAGCAGTTCTTC,CASSLPRTSGGLYEQFF
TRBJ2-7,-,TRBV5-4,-,TGTGCCAGCAGCCCTACGGGGTCTATGAGCAACGAGCAGTACTTC,CASSPTGSMSNEQYF
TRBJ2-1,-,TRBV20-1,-,TGCAGTGCTCGGGATGTGGAGCAGTTCTTC,CSARDVEQFF
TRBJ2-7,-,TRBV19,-,TGTGCCAGTAGTCAGGGACTGAGTCCTAGGGGCGAGCAGTACTTC,CASSQGLSPRGEQYF
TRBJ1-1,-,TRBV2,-,TGTGCCAGAGAGGAGGGGACTGAAGCTTTCTTT,CAREEGTEAFF
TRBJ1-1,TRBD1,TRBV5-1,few,TGCGCCAGCAGTTCTGGACAGGGTCGACCAACTGAAGCTTTCTTT,CASSSGQGRPTEAFF
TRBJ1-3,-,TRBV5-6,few,TGTGCCAGCAGCTTGGATCGGGTCTCTGGAAACACCATATATTTT,CASSLDRVSGNTIYF
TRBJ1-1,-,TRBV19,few,TGTGCCAGTCGCAGGGCCGCTGAAGCTTTCTTT,CASRRAAEAFF
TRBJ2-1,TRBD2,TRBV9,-,TGTGCCAGCAGCGTAGCGGGGGGTCCAAACAATGAGCAGTTCTTC,CASSVAGGPNNEQFF
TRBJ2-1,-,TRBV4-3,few,TGCGCCAGCAGCCAAGACCCAGCGGTCTACAATGAGCAGTTCTTC,CASSQDPAVYNEQFF
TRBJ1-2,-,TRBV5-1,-,TGCGCCAGCAGCTTGGACAGGGTGGGATATGGCTACACCTTC,CASSLDRVGYGYTF
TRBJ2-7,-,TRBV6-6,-,TGTGCCAGCAGTTACCAGTTGTGGCAGTACTTC,CASSYQLWQYF
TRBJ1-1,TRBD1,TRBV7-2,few,TGTGCCAGCAGCTTGACAGGGGGCAGGGAGACTGAAGCTTTCTTT,CASSLTGGRETEAFF
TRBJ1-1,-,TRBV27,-,TGTGCCAGCAGTTTAAGGTCAGCGAATCGGGGAAGGGACACTGAAGCTTTCTTT,CASSLRSANRGRDTEAFF
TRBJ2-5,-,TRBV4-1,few,TGCGCCAGCAGCCATCGACAGGGAGGTAGCCAAGAGACCCAGTACTTC,CASSHRQGGSQETQYF
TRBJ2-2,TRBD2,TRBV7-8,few,TGTGCCAGCAGCCCGCCGGGACTAGCGGCGATTAACACCGGGGAGCTGTTTTTT,CASSPPGLAAINTGELFF
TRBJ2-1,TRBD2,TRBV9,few,TGTGCCAGCAGCCCCGGGACTAGCGGGCTTCAGAAACAGTTCTTC,CASSPGTSGLQKQFF
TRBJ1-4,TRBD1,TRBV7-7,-,TGTGCTAGCAGCTCAACGGACAGGGGACATGAAAAACTGTTTTTT,CASSSTDRGHEKLFF
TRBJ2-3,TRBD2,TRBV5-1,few,TGCGCCAGCAGCTTGATGGCGGGGGGAGCTACAGATACGCAGTATTTT,CASSLMAGGATDTQYF
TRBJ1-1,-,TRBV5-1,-,TGCGCCAGCATGTATGGGGTGGGGAGTGGGAAGACTGAAGCTTTCTTT,CASMYGVGSGKTEAFF
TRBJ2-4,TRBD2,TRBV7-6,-,TGTGCCAGCAGCGCGGTGGCGGGGGGGACGCAAAACATTCAGTACTTC,CASSAVAGGTQNIQYF
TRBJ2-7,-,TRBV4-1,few,TGCGCCAGCAGCCAATTAGCGGCTAACGAGCAGTACTTC,CASSQLAANEQYF
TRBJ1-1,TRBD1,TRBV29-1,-,TGCAGCGTTGAATACTTAGGGGGCGCGGTAGCTTTCTTT,CSVEYLGGAVAFF
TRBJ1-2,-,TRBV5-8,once,TGTGCCAGCAGCTTACAGGGACGTATCTATGGCTACACCTTC,CASSLQGRIYGYTF
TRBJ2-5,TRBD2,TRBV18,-,TGTGCCAGCTCACCACCGGGACTAAAAGAGACCCAGTACTTC,CASSPPGLKETQYF
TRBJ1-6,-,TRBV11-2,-,TGTGCCAGCAGCTTAGATGGGGCAAAATCACCCCTCCACTTT,CASSLDGAKSPLHF
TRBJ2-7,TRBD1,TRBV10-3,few,TGTGCCATCAGTCAAGCAAACAGGGGTGTAGCCGAGCAGTACTTC,CAISQANRGVAEQYF
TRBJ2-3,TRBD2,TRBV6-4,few,TGTGCCAGCAGTGTACTAGCGGGGGGCACAGATACGCAGTATTTT,CASSVLAGGTDTQYF
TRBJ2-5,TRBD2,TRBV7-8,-,TGTGCCAGCAGCTCCTTCGGGAGGGCCGGGGGGGCGGGAGAGACCCAGTACTTC,CASSSFGRAGGAGETQYF
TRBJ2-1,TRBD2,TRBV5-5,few,TGTGCCAGCATTCTAGCGGGTACCTACAATGAGCAGTTCTTC,CASILAGTYNEQFF
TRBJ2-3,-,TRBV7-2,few,TGTGCCAGCAGCTCCCTTAGTAGCGCAGATACGCAGTATTTT,CASSSLSSADTQYF
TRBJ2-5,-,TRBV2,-,TGTGCCAGCAGTGCGCGCAGGTACCAAGGGACCCAGTACTTC,CASSARRYQGTQYF
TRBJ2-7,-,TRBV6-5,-,TGTGCCAGCAGCAGGGCGCAGGGTGTTCCGTACTTC,CASSRAQGVPYF
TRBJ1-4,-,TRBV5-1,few,TGCGCCTCAGCGGACCCGGGAGGGGGTGAAAAACTGTTTTTT,CASADPGGGEKLFF
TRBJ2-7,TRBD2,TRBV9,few,TGTGCCAGCAGCGCAAGCGGGGGTCCCCCCTACGAGCAGTACTTC,CASSASGGPPYEQYF
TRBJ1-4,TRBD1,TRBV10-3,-,TGTGCCATCAGAGGGGGACAGGCACATGAAAAACTGTTTTTT,CAIRGGQAHEKLFF
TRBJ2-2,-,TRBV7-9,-,TGTGCCAGCCAGGCAGGGGCTATCGCCGGGGAGCTGTTTTTT,CASQAGAIAGELFF
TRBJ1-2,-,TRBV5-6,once,TGTGCCAGCAGCTTGGCGGACAGCATCGGCTACACCTTC,CASSLADSIGYTF
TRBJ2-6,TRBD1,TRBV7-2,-,TGTGCCAGCAGCCTCTCGACAGGGTCTGGGGCCAACGTCCTGACTTTC,CASSLSTGSGANVLTF
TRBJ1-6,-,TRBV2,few,TGTGCCAGCAGTGAACTGGCAGGGGCACCCCTCCACTTT,CASSELAGAPLHF
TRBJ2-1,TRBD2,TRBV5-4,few,TGTGCCAGCCTAGCGGGGGGGCCAACCTACAATGAGCAGTTCTTC,CASLAGGPTYNEQFF
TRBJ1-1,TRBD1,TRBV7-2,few,TGTGCCAGCAGAAAAGGGACAGGCCGTGAAGCTTTCTTT,CASRKGTGREAFF
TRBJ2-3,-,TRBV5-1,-,TGCGCCAGCAGCTTGGTTCGGAGCACAGATACGCAGTATTTT,CASSLVRSTDTQYF